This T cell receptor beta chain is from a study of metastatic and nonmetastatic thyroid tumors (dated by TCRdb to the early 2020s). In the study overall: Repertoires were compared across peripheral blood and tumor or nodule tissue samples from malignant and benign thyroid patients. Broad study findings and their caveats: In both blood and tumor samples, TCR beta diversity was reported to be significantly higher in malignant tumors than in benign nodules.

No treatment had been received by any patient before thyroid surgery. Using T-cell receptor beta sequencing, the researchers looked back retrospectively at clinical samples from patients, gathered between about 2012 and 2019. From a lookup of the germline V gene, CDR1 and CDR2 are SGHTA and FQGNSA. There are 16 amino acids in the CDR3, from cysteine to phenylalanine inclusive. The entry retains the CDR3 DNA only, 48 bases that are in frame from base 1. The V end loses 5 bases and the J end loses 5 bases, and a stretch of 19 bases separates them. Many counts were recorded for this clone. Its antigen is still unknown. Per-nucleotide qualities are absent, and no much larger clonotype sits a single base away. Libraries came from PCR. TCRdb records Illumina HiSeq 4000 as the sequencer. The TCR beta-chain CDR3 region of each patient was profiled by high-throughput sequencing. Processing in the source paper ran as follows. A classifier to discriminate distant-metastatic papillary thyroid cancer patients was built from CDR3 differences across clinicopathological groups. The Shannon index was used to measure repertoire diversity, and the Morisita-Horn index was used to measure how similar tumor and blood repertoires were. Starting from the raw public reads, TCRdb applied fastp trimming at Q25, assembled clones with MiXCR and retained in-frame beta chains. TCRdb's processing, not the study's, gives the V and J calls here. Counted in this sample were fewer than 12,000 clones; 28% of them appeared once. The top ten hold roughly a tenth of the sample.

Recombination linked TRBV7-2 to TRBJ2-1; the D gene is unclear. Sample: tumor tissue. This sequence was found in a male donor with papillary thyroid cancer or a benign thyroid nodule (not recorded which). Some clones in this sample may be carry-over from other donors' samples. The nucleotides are TGTGCCAGCAGCCTCCAGTCTCAAGTGGGGAACAATGAGCAGTTCTTC. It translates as CASSLQSQVGNNEQFF.